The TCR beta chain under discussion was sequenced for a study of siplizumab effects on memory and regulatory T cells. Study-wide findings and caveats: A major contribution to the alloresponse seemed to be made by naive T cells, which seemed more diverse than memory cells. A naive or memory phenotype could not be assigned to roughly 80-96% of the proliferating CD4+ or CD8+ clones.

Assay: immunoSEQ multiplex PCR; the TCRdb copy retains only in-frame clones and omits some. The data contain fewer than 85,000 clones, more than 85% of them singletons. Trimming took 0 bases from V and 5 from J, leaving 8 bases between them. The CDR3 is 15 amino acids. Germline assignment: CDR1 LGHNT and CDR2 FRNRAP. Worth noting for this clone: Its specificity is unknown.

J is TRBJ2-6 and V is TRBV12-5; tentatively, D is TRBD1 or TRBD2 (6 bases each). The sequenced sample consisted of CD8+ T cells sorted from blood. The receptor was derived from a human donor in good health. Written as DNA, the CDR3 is TGTGCTAGTGGTTTGGTAGGGGGGAGGGCCAACGTCCTGACTTTC. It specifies CASGLVGGRANVLTF.